The entry that follows covers one T cell receptor beta chain sequence. In germline, CDR1 is SGHTA, CDR2 FQGNSA. Trimming took off 2 bases at V and 0 bases at J, with 15 bases between the two ends. This CDR3 spans 17 amino acids. The data derive from a study of tumor-infiltrating lymphocytes in oesophageal squamous cell carcinoma. Using its own MiXCR run on the PCR reads, TCRdb lists one record per CDR3 protein. The sample consists of around 12,000 distinct CDR3 sequences, roughly half of them appearing once. The chain links TRBV7-2 to TRBJ2-3, with D possibly TRBD2 on 7 matching bases. Sequencing used blood. This TCR came from a female donor with esophageal squamous cell carcinoma. Here the CDR3 DNA reads TGTGCCAGCAGCTTAACGTTTCGGGGGGCTAGCACAGATACGCAGTATTTT. Protein product: CASSLTFRGASTDTQYF.